This entry lists 12 T cell receptor beta chains sequenced from one sample in a study of OX40 agonist ivuxolimab in advanced cancers. Method: immunoSEQ multiplex PCR; TCRdb's copy keeps in-frame clones and lacks some. The repertoire holds tens of thousands of clones, with around 85% as singletons. The specimen comprised CD4+ or CD8+ T cells sorted from blood, sampled in a trial of the OX40 agonist ivuxolimab. These receptors all stem from an adult with an advanced solid tumor such as melanoma, head and neck, liver or kidney cancer.

The V call is TRBV28, the J call TRBJ2-2; D ambiguous. Trimming cost V 6 bases and J 4 bases, with 9 bases left between them. The CDR3 runs to 13 residues. Germline V gene lookup returns CDR1 MDHEN and CDR2 SYDVKM. DNA for the CDR3: TGTGCCAGCAGCCCCAGCGTCACCGGGGAGCTGTTTTTT. Its protein product is CASSPSVTGELFF. Complete variable domain (other parts from reference TRBV28 and TRBJ2-2): DVKVTQSSRYLVKRTGEKVFLECVQDMDHENMFWYRQDPGLGLRLIYFSYDVKMKEKGDIPEGYSVSREKKERFSLILESASTNQTSMYLCASSPSVTGELFFGEGSRLTVL.

The V gene is TRBV2, the J gene TRBJ2-1; 7 bases are a match to TRBD1. J gave up 7 bases and V 4 bases, and 7 bases lay outside the gene matches. The CDR3 consists of 14 residues. CDR1 SNHLY and CDR2 FYNNEI come from the germline V gene. In nucleotides, the CDR3 is TGTGCCAGCAGTGCCTCGGACAGGTCTAATGAGCAGTTCTTC. Encoded protein: CASSASDRSNEQFF.

This clone appeared a few times. The chain combines TRBV10-1 with TRBJ2-7; 7 bases map to TRBD2. Trimming removed 6 bases from V and 2 bases from J; junction bases left unmatched: 10. Germline V gene sequence: CDR1 WNHNN, CDR2 SYGVQD (reference sequence). This CDR3 is built from 15 residues. The CDR3 DNA is TGCGCCAGCAGCCGCGGGAGACGGTCGCCCTACGAGCAGTACTTC. The encoded protein is CASSRGRRSPYEQYF.

The genes are TRBV2 and TRBJ1-3; D might be TRBD1 (5 bases). V was cut by 8 bases and J by 2 bases, with 16 bases left in between. The CDR3 sequence is 15 residues long. Germline V gives CDR1 SNHLY, CDR2 FYNNEI. The CDR3 spells CASGPGGFTGNTIYF. CDR3 sequence (DNA): TGTGCCAGCGGTCCTGGGGGTTTCACTGGAAACACCATATATTTT.

This clone occurred once. V usage is TRBV7-9 and J usage is TRBJ2-3, with a possible D match to TRBD2 (6 bases). CDR3 length: 15 residues. The V gene lost 3 bases and the J gene lost 8 bases, with 18 bases spanning the gap. CDR1 is SEHNR, CDR2 FQNEAQ, per germline (reference sequence). This CDR3 reads CASSLEGELAGTQYF. CDR3 bases: TGTGCCAGCAGCTTGGAGGGAGAGTTGGCCGGTACGCAGTATTTT.

The chain links TRBV9 to TRBJ1-4, with 7 nucleotides matching TRBD1. Germline values: CDR1 SGDLS, CDR2 YYNGEE. CDR3 length: 15 amino acids. J lost 7 bases, V lost 3 bases, and 9 bases had no gene match. The CDR3 DNA reads as TGTGCCAGCAGCGCCATGACAGGGTATGGTGAAAAACTGTTTTTT. This codes for CASSAMTGYGEKLFF.

At least ten counts were recorded for this clone. V is TRBV19 and J is TRBJ2-1; D uncertain. This CDR3 region has 13 residues. Germline V gives CDR1 LNHDA, CDR2 SQIVND (reference sequence). Trimming cost V 8 bases and J 0 bases, with 8 bases left between them. The CDR3 region has the DNA TGTGCCAGTGCCTATAGCTCCTACAATGAGCAGTTCTTC. This sequence encodes CASAYSSYNEQFF.

The J gene is TRBJ2-1, the V gene TRBV5-1, with D maybe TRBD2 (6 bases). CDR1 and CDR2 from the germline V gene are SGHRS and YFSETQ. This CDR3 is 16 amino acids long. Trimming pared 4 bases from V and 6 bases from J, leaving 20 bases between. The CDR3 DNA follows: TGCGCCAGCAGCCCGGGACTGCCCTCGGCGGGCAATGAGCAGTTCTTC. Encoded protein: CASSPGLPSAGNEQFF.

Here the CDR3 DNA reads TGTGCCAGCAGCTTGTGGTCTAACCAAGAGACCCAGTACTTC. Translated, it gives CASSLWSNQETQYF. This chain uses TRBV5-5 with TRBJ2-5; D ambiguous. V was shortened by 1 base and J by 0 bases, with 7 bases between the two germline ends. The CDR3 runs to 14 residues. CDR1 and CDR2 (germline): SGHKS, YYEKEE (reference sequence).

The rearrangement links TRBV28 to TRBJ1-2; D might be TRBD1 (5 bases). Germline V gene data show CDR1 as MDHEN and CDR2 as SYDVKM. V was cut by 3 bases and J by 4 bases, with 12 bases left in between. The CDR3 has 14 amino acids. The CDR3 spells CASSFWGGSYGYTF. The DNA for the CDR3 is TGTGCCAGCAGTTTTTGGGGGGGGAGCTATGGCTACACCTTC.

The sample holds one count of this clone. This rearrangement joins TRBV7-2 to TRBJ2-3; possibly TRBD2 for D (6 bases). There are 14 residues in the CDR3. V lost 7 bases and J 2 bases, leaving 13 bases between the germline ends. CDR1 is SGHTA and CDR2 is FQGNSA in the germline V gene. Written as DNA, the CDR3 is TGTGCCAGCACCCTGGGGGGAGCCACAGATACGCAGTATTTT. This codes for CASTLGGATDTQYF.

The genes are TRBV6-4 and TRBJ1-6; D perhaps matches TRBD1 (6 bases). The germline CDR1 and CDR2 sequences are MRHNA and SNTAGT. This CDR3 has 14 amino acids. The ends were cut back, 3 bases at V and 10 bases at J, with 13 bases in the middle. CDR3 protein: CASSEQGGSSPLHF. The DNA of the CDR3 is TGTGCCAGCAGTGAACAGGGTGGCAGCTCACCCCTCCACTTT.